Given below is one T cell receptor beta chain in context. Its antigen is unidentified. The sample comes from a study of cytomegalovirus exposure and HLA in healthy donors. Study results and caveats: A later analysis reportedly found that, within productive TCRs, an Asian-associated ancestry cluster had fewer N-insertions than the mean observed across the roughly 730 donors. Reported results showed that the classifier diagnosed cytomegalovirus status with high specificity and sensitivity. Cytomegalovirus association was listed for roughly 160 TCR beta chains.

Trimming at V came to 4 bases and at J to 9 bases, leaving 10 bases not matched to a gene. The germline CDR1 and CDR2 sequences are MGHRA and YSYEKL. CDR3 length: 16 residues. The PCR had 60 Vbeta and 13 Jbeta primers. Clones were read by immunoSEQ multiplex PCR, and TCRdb kept only the in-frame ones, dropping some. Its table lists 150,000 to 200,000 clones. The sample consisted of PBMCs. The TCR sequence derives from a man aged 25-40 years in good health and CMV-seronegative. The V call is TRBV4-1, the J call TRBJ2-1; 12 bases fit TRBD2. CDR3: CASSRLTSGRSAEQFF. CDR3 nucleotides: TGCGCCAGCAGCCGGTTAACTAGCGGGAGGTCTGCTGAGCAGTTCTTC.